The 15 T cell receptor beta chains in this list originate from one sample, sequenced in a study of T cells in Graves' hyperthyroidism and ophthalmopathy. TCR beta CDR3 region amplification was performed from RNA transcripts. First-round RT-PCR targeting the TCR CDR3 was performed with the HTBI primer set. TCRdb re-analysed the multiplex PCR reads in MiXCR, keeping a single row per CDR3 protein. The data contain 640,000 or so distinct CDR3 sequences, roughly 14% of them singletons. The sequencing sample was made of blood. The receptors originated from a middle-aged woman with Graves' ophthalmopathy.

This clonotype was counted many times. V usage is TRBV7-3 and J usage is TRBJ2-5; D not certain. V was trimmed by 3 bases and J by 5 bases, leaving 10 bases between them. This CDR3 has 13 residues. From germline, CDR1 is SGHTA and CDR2 FQGTGA. CDR3 sequence: CASSFRSAETQYF. For the CDR3, the DNA is TGTGCCAGCAGCTTCCGATCTGCGGAGACCCAGTACTTC.

This clonotype was seen at least ten times. This chain connects TRBV19 to TRBJ2-5; no firm D call. The CDR3 consists of 12 residues. In germline, CDR1 is LNHDA, CDR2 SQIVND (reference sequence). V lost 6 bases and J 5 bases, leaving 10 bases between the germline ends. The CDR3 DNA is TGTGCCAGTAGGAAAGGGCCCGAGACCCAGTACTTC. Protein sequence: CASRKGPETQYF.

This clonotype was counted at least ten times. The chain combines TRBV11-2 with TRBJ2-7; 7 bases agree with TRBD1. V lost 0 bases, J lost 2 bases, and 4 bases stayed unmatched. The germline gives CDR1 SGHAT, CDR2 FQNNGV. The CDR3 loop spans 15 amino acids. Here the CDR3 DNA reads TGTGCCAGCAGCTTAGAGGCCAGGGGGACCTACGAGCAGTACTTC. It yields the protein CASSLEARGTYEQYF.

This clonotype showed up many times. This chain connects TRBV11-2 to TRBJ2-4; D possibly corresponds to TRBD2 (5 bases). CDR1 is SGHAT and CDR2 is FQNNGV in the germline V gene. The germline V and J ends were trimmed by 4 bases and 2 bases, with 12 bases remaining between them. The CDR3 loop spans 15 amino acids. The CDR3 spells CASSSSTNTKNIQYF. CDR3 DNA: TGTGCCAGCAGCTCATCGACTAACACCAAAAACATTCAGTACTTC. The whole variable domain, filled in from reference TRBV11-2 and TRBJ2-4, reads EAGVAQSPRYKIIEKRQSVAFWCNPISGHATLYWYQQILGQGPKLLIQFQNNGVVDDSQLPKDRFSAERLKGVDSTLKIQPAKLEDSAVYLCASSSSTNTKNIQYFGAGTRLSVL.

This clonotype has a count of ten or more. The chain employs TRBV24-1 and TRBJ1-2, with a weak D call TRBD1 (5 bases). Germline values: CDR1 KGHDR, CDR2 SFDVKD. With 4 bases removed from V and 5 bases from J, the gap between germline ends came to 13 bases. This CDR3 is 14 amino acids long. The CDR3 coding sequence is TGTGCCACCAGTGACCCCGGGACGGGATATGGCTACACCTTC. Translated, it gives CATSDPGTGYGYTF.

At least ten counts were recorded for this clonotype. Here the CDR3 reads CASSYSGLAGETQYF. In DNA, the CDR3 is TGTGCCAGCAGTTACTCGGGACTAGCGGGGGAGACCCAGTACTTC. This rearrangement joins TRBV6-5 to TRBJ2-5; 13 bases match TRBD2. The CDR3 runs to 15 residues. The V segment lost 0 bases and the J segment 5 bases; nucleotides outside the gene matches: 0. Germline CDR1 is MNHEY and CDR2 is SVGAGI.

This clonotype was seen ten or more times. The chain has TRBV7-2 and TRBJ1-2; TRBD1 is a possible D gene (5 bases). CDR3 length: 14 amino acids. Per the germline V gene, CDR1 is SGHTA and CDR2 is FQGNSA. V lost 6 bases and J 0 bases, leaving 11 bases between the germline ends. CDR3 DNA sequence: TGTGCCAGCAGAAGGGACTGGACTAACTATGGCTACACCTTC. Protein product: CASRRDWTNYGYTF.

This clonotype has a count of ten or more. The rearrangement uses TRBV20-1 and TRBJ2-7; 14 positions agree with TRBD2. Germline CDR1 and CDR2: DFQATT and SNEGSKA (reference sequence). V was pared by 7 bases and J by 4 bases, with 18 bases of the junction left unmatched. This CDR3 comprises 18 residues. The CDR3 sequence: CSVDPGQGTSGSSYEQYF. CDR3 DNA: TGCAGTGTCGATCCGGGACAGGGGACTAGCGGGAGTAGTTACGAGCAGTACTTC.

V gene TRBV4-1 combines with J gene TRBJ2-5; 9 bases are shared with TRBD2. Trimming at V came to 1 base and at J to 0 bases, leaving 3 bases not matched to a gene. The CDR3 has 16 amino acids. Germline CDR1 and CDR2: MGHRA and YSYEKL. In nucleotides, the CDR3 is TGCGCCAGCAGCCAAGGACTAGCGGAGTACCAAGAGACCCAGTACTTC. Protein: CASSQGLAEYQETQYF.

This clonotype has a count of ten or more. The chain combines TRBV12-3 or TRBV12-4 with TRBJ2-4; D is ambiguous. The CDR3 is 18 amino acids. Trimming shortened V by 1 base and J by 0 bases, and 16 bases separated the two germline ends. The DNA for the CDR3 is TGTGCCAGCAGTTTAGACGCCCCGATGACATTAGCCAAAAACATTCAGTACTTC. This sequence encodes CASSLDAPMTLAKNIQYF.

Many counts were recorded for this clonotype. The rearrangement links TRBV7-9 to TRBJ2-7, with a weak D call TRBD1 (5 bases). The CDR3 totals 15 residues. Trimming removed 2 bases from V and 3 bases from J, with 14 bases in between. The germline CDR1 and CDR2 sequences are SEHNR and FQNEAQ (reference sequence). The CDR3: CASSLQGSPGYEQYF. In DNA, the CDR3 is TGTGCCAGCAGCTTACAGGGCTCTCCGGGCTACGAGCAGTACTTC.

Many counts were recorded for this clonotype. V gene TRBV10-3 combines with J gene TRBJ1-1; no reliable D call. This CDR3 has 13 residues. Germline V gene lookup returns CDR1 ENHRY and CDR2 SYGVKD. With 2 bases removed from V and 4 bases from J, the gap between germline ends came to 8 bases. CDR3 nucleotides: TGTGCCATCAGTGAGGGGGAAGGCACTGAAGCTTTCTTT. It translates to CAISEGEGTEAFF.

This clonotype has ten or more counts. The chain employs TRBV6-2 or TRBV6-3 and TRBJ2-6, with 10 bases lining up with TRBD2. This CDR3 is 16 amino acids long. CDR1 and CDR2 from the germline V gene are MNHEY and SVGEGT. The J segment lost 4 bases and the V segment lost 8 bases, leaving 8 bases of the junction unmatched. This chain's CDR3 is CASSASGSSGANVLTF. CDR3 DNA: TGTGCCAGCTCCGCTAGCGGGAGTTCCGGGGCCAACGTCCTGACTTTC.

Ten or more counts support this clonotype. CDR3 nucleotides: TGTGCCAGCAGCCGAGGCGTTCCGGGACTAGCGTTATCCTACGAGCAGTACTTC. This translates into CASSRGVPGLALSYEQYF. The rearrangement uses TRBV6-2 or TRBV6-3 and TRBJ2-7; 10 bases align to TRBD2. With 6 bases clipped from V and 1 base from J, the junction kept 15 bases outside the gene matches. The germline V gene encodes CDR1 MNHEY and CDR2 SVGEGT. CDR3 length equals 18 residues.

This clonotype was seen at least ten times. The chain has TRBV28 and TRBJ2-2; D might be TRBD2 (5 bases). The CDR3 runs to 15 residues. The germline gives CDR1 MDHEN, CDR2 SYDVKM. V was clipped by 2 bases and J by 3 bases, with 10 bases between them. CDR3 bases: TGTGCCAGCAGTTTAACCGGGGTCTACACCGGGGAGCTGTTTTTT. Protein: CASSLTGVYTGELFF.